The 32 T cell receptor beta chains presented below share a single source sample, sequenced in a study of early T cells in non-severe SARS-CoV-2 infection. Via MiXCR, TCRdb re-called the 5' RACE reads, giving one row per CDR3 protein. The sample lists roughly 35,000 distinct CDR3 sequences, about 10% occurring once. The source material was whole blood. The source of these receptors is an adult who was a healthcare worker with PCR-confirmed SARS-CoV-2 infection or an uninfected control (not recorded which).

This clonotype was picked up a small number of times. This chain joins TRBV6-6 and TRBJ1-1, with D maybe TRBD1 (6 bases). Trimming cost V 2 bases and J 0 bases, with 16 bases left between them. The CDR3 has 17 residues. The V gene's germline CDR1 is MNHNY and CDR2 SVGAGI (reference sequence). DNA of the CDR3: TGTGCCAGCAGTTACGGGGGCGCTAGCTTTATGAACACTGAAGCTTTCTTT. As protein: CASSYGGASFMNTEAFF.

The chain joins TRBV7-9 to TRBJ1-2, with TRBD1 as a possible D gene (5 bases). The CDR3 covers 15 residues. Trimming took 1 base from V and 3 from J, leaving 12 bases between them. Germline-derived CDR1 and CDR2 are SEHNR and FQNEAQ (reference sequence). The CDR3 nucleotides read TGTGCCAGCAGCTTAGAACTTGGGGCTTACTATGGCTACACCTTC. It codes for CASSLELGAYYGYTF.

This clonotype was seen many times. The gene calls are TRBV24-1 and TRBJ2-3; TRBD2 matches at 14 bases. The CDR3 has 16 amino acids. CDR1 and CDR2 from the germline V gene are KGHDR and SFDVKD. Losses at the gene ends were 3 bases for V and 5 bases for J; bases not matched to a gene: 3. The CDR3 bases are TGTGCCACCAGTGATGGACTAGCGGGGGGTGAAGATACGCAGTATTTT. Amino acid sequence: CATSDGLAGGEDTQYF.

This clonotype was counted at least ten times. The chain combines TRBV19 with TRBJ1-2; 10 nucleotides agree with TRBD1. V trimming: 5 bases; J trimming: 3 bases; junction bases outside the gene matches: 6. This CDR3 has 15 residues. In germline, CDR1 is LNHDA, CDR2 SQIVND (reference sequence). CDR3 sequence reads: CASSADRGRDYGYTF. The CDR3 DNA reads TGTGCCAGTAGTGCTGACAGGGGGCGCGACTATGGCTACACCTTC.

This clonotype was observed a few times. V is TRBV9 and J is TRBJ2-5; a possible D gene is TRBD2 (6 bases). CDR3 length: 14 amino acids. CDR1 is SGDLS and CDR2 is YYNGEE in the germline V gene. Trimming left V 4 bases short and J 4 bases short, with 14 bases between. The DNA of the CDR3 is TGTGCCAGCAGCTACCGGGGAGGTTTAGAGACCCAGTACTTC. Translation gives CASSYRGGLETQYF.

This clonotype showed up just a few times. This chain connects TRBV4-2 to TRBJ2-3, with D maybe TRBD1 (6 bases). Germline V gives CDR1 LGHNA, CDR2 YNFKEQ. The CDR3 spans 17 residues. The V and J ends lost 5 bases and 2 bases respectively, with 20 bases between them. The CDR3 here is CASSYRQGPSSTDTQYF. CDR3 nucleotides: TGTGCCAGCAGCTACCGCCAGGGGCCCTCATCCACAGATACGCAGTATTTT.

This clonotype was seen ten or more times. V and J are TRBV6-6 and TRBJ1-1; TRBD1 matches at 7 bases. There are 15 residues in the CDR3. V shed 6 bases, J shed 2 bases, and the junction held 9 bases outside the gene matches. Looked up from germline, CDR1 is MNHNY and CDR2 is SVGAGI (reference sequence). The CDR3 loop reads CASRRQGPGNTEAFF. The DNA for the CDR3 is TGTGCCAGCAGAAGACAGGGACCGGGAAACACTGAAGCTTTCTTT.

This clonotype was counted at least ten times. This chain connects TRBV7-9 to TRBJ2-7; 11 bases agree with TRBD2. V was clipped by 6 bases and J by 4 bases; unmatched bases: 8. The CDR3 loop spans 15 amino acids. Germline CDR1 SEHNR, CDR2 FQNEAQ (reference sequence). The CDR3 reads CASRMASGGIYEQYF. The CDR3 bases are TGTGCCAGCAGGATGGCTAGCGGGGGGATTTACGAGCAGTACTTC.

The chain is built from TRBV7-3 and TRBJ2-5; D is ambiguous. V was clipped by 0 bases and J by 5 bases, with 7 bases between them. Germline loops: CDR1 SGHTA, CDR2 FQGTGA. The CDR3 covers 13 residues. CDR3 DNA: TGTGCCAGCAGCTTAACAAGGCGGGAGACCCAGTACTTC. Its protein is CASSLTRRETQYF.

The chain recombines TRBV29-1 with TRBJ2-5; TRBD1 matches 7 bases. CDR3 length equals 12 residues. Germline values: CDR1 SQVTM, CDR2 ANQGSEA. Trimming at V came to 7 bases and at J to 3 bases, leaving 5 bases not matched to a gene. The CDR3 nucleotides are TGCAGCGCTTACAGGGGAGAAGAGACCCAGTACTTC. Its translation is CSAYRGEETQYF. The entire variable domain, with the rest obtained from reference TRBV29-1 and TRBJ2-5, is as follows: SAVISQKPSRDICQRGTSLTIQCQVDSQVTMMFWYRQQPGQSLTLIATANQGSEATYESGFVIDKFPISRPNLTFSTLTVSNMSPEDSSIYLCSAYRGEETQYFGPGTRLLVL.

The chain recombines TRBV7-6 with TRBJ1-1, with a tentative D call TRBD1 (6 bases). The length of the CDR3 is 14 residues. Germline CDR1 is SGHVS and CDR2 is FNYEAQ. Trimming removed 3 bases at V and 0 bases at J, with 8 bases between. Written as DNA, the CDR3 is TGTGCCAGCAGCTTGGGACAAGTGAACACTGAAGCTTTCTTT. This sequence encodes CASSLGQVNTEAFF.

The rearrangement uses TRBV24-1 and TRBJ1-2; 7 bases line up with TRBD1. CDR1 and CDR2 (germline): KGHDR, SFDVKD. CDR3 length: 15 amino acids. The ends lost 3 bases at V and 3 bases at J; junction bases unmatched: 6. CDR3 bases: TGTGCCACCAGTGATACCAGGGGGGATCACTATGGCTACACCTTC. This sequence encodes CATSDTRGDHYGYTF.

This clonotype came up once. This chain joins TRBV6-2 or TRBV6-3 and TRBJ2-7; D gene ambiguous. This CDR3 comprises 11 residues. Deletions cut 7 bases from V and 3 bases from J, with 7 bases between. CDR1 MNHEY and CDR2 SVGEGT come from the germline V gene. CDR3 in amino acids: CASTHGYEQYF. The CDR3 coding sequence is TGTGCCAGCACCCACGGCTACGAGCAGTACTTC.

In this sample, this clonotype turned up many times. The CDR3 region has the DNA TGTGCCAGCAGCCCCGGGACTGCAGAGACCCAGTACTTC. Its protein product is CASSPGTAETQYF. This chain uses TRBV4-2 with TRBJ2-5, with D possibly TRBD2 on 6 matching bases. CDR3 length: 13 residues. Per the germline V gene, CDR1 is LGHNA and CDR2 is YNFKEQ. The ends were cut back, 4 bases at V and 4 bases at J, with 10 bases in the middle.

CDR3 region: CASSSGTWTDTQYF. Written as DNA, the CDR3 is TGTGCCAGCAGCTCCGGGACTTGGACAGATACGCAGTATTTT. V is TRBV7-3 and J is TRBJ2-3; a weak D match, TRBD2 (6 bases). The CDR3 is 14 amino acids. From germline, CDR1 is SGHTA and CDR2 FQGTGA. Trimming took off 4 bases at V and 3 bases at J, with 11 bases between the two ends.

This clonotype was counted ten times or more. The V gene is TRBV12-3 or TRBV12-4, the J gene TRBJ2-7; D remains unclear. The V and J ends lost 2 bases and 0 bases respectively, with 14 bases between them. The CDR3 totals 16 residues. CDR3 residues: CASSLPGLGSSYEQYF. CDR3 in DNA: TGTGCCAGCAGTTTACCTGGGCTAGGTAGCTCCTACGAGCAGTACTTC.

J is TRBJ1-3 and V is TRBV7-9; tentatively, D is TRBD1 (5 bases). The CDR3 extends over 12 amino acids. Germline assignment: CDR1 SEHNR and CDR2 FQNEAQ (reference sequence). V dropped 3 bases and J dropped 5 bases, with 5 bases sitting between them. CDR3 sequence (DNA): TGTGCCAGCAGCTTGGGGCGAAACACCATATATTTT. It specifies CASSLGRNTIYF.

This clonotype was detected ten times or more. The rearrangement uses TRBV20-1 and TRBJ2-1; TRBD2 matches 8 bases. Germline V gives CDR1 DFQATT, CDR2 SNEGSKA (reference sequence). The trim removed 3 bases at V and 9 bases at J, leaving 16 bases unmatched. CDR3 size: 16 residues. CDR3 coding DNA: TGCAGTGCTAGGCTAAGAGCGGGCGGGGGGCCTCCTGAGCAGTTCTTC. Its translation is CSARLRAGGGPPEQFF.

This clonotype was observed a few times. The V gene is TRBV5-6, the J gene TRBJ2-7; D is unclear. The germline V gene has CDR1 SGHDT and CDR2 YYEEEE. V was trimmed by 5 bases and J by 4 bases, leaving 16 bases between them. This CDR3 region has 14 residues. DNA of the CDR3: TGTGCCAGCAGTCGTACACCTATGAAGTACGAGCAGTACTTC. Its protein product is CASSRTPMKYEQYF. Full variable domain (outside the CDR3, taken from reference TRBV5-6 and TRBJ2-7): DAGVTQSPTHLIKTRGQQVTLRCSPKSGHDTVSWYQQALGQGPQFIFQYYEEEERQRGNFPDRFSGHQFPNYSSELNVNALLLGDSALYLCASSRTPMKYEQYFGPGTRLTVT.

Sample share makes this clonotype medium-sized. This chain connects TRBV7-2 to TRBJ2-3; D not certain. V was pared by 5 bases and J by 2 bases, with 2 bases between. The germline gives CDR1 SGHTA, CDR2 FQGNSA. CDR3 size: 11 residues. The DNA of the CDR3 is TGTGCCAGCAGCCCCACAGATACGCAGTATTTT. Translated: CASSPTDTQYF. Drawing the rest from reference TRBV7-2 and TRBJ2-3, the complete variable domain is GAGVSQSPSNKVTEKGKDVELRCDPISGHTALYWYRQSLGQGLEFLIYFQGNSAPDKSGLPSDRFSAERTGGSVSTLTIQRTQQEDSAVYLCASSPTDTQYFGPGTRLTVL.

The rearrangement links TRBV27 to TRBJ1-1, with a possible D match to TRBD1 (6 bases). With 1 base removed from V and 7 bases from J, the gap between germline ends came to 13 bases. The CDR3 consists of 14 residues. CDR1 is MNHEY, CDR2 SMNVEV, per germline (reference sequence). CDR3 nucleotides: TGTGCCAGCAGTTTATTTGGGGGGCTTGATGAAGCTTTCTTT. Translating it yields CASSLFGGLDEAFF.

This clonotype has only a few counts. In DNA form, the CDR3 reads TGTGCCAGCAGCCCTGGACAGGTCGGGACCCAGTACTTC. Its protein is CASSPGQVGTQYF. The chain employs TRBV5-8 and TRBJ2-5; 7 bases agree with TRBD1. The trim removed 4 bases at V and 7 bases at J, leaving 7 bases unmatched. The CDR3 is made up of 13 amino acids. Germline lookup yields CDR1 SGHTS and CDR2 YDEGEE.

The chain employs TRBV25-1 and TRBJ1-3; D perhaps matches TRBD1 (5 bases). This CDR3 region has 16 residues. Germline V gene lookup returns CDR1 MGHDK and CDR2 SYGVNS. V lost 3 bases and J 0 bases, leaving 12 bases between the germline ends. CDR3 coding DNA: TGTGCCAGCAGTGATCGGCGGGGCGTCTCTGGAAACACCATATATTTT. Its translation: CASSDRRGVSGNTIYF.

To note about this clonotype: A read error is possible here, since a much larger clone lies one base away. V is TRBV27 and J is TRBJ1-6; 10 positions agree with TRBD1. Germline V gene data show CDR1 as MNHEY and CDR2 as SMNVEV (reference sequence). The CDR3 spans 18 residues. With V trimmed by 4 bases and J by 8 bases, 14 bases remained unmatched. For the CDR3, the DNA is TGTGCCAGCAGTTATAGGGCGGACAGGGGGTCGGTAGATTCACCCCTCCACTTT. Translation gives CASSYRADRGSVDSPLHF.

This clonotype was detected many times. This chain joins TRBV29-1 and TRBJ2-6; weak D call: TRBD2 (6 bases). The length of the CDR3 is 19 residues. V was shortened by 7 bases and J by 0 bases, with 25 bases between the two germline ends. Per the germline V gene, CDR1 is SQVTM and CDR2 is ANQGSEA. CDR3 loop: CSAGGQAGSFYSGANVLTF. For the CDR3, the DNA is TGCAGCGCTGGGGGTCAGGCGGGGTCCTTCTACTCTGGGGCCAACGTCCTGACTTTC.

The table lists this clonotype with many counts. V is TRBV7-2 and J is TRBJ2-7, with D hard to call. The CDR3 contains 12 residues. The V end lost 2 bases, the J end lost 7 bases, and 9 bases lay between the germline ends. CDR1 and CDR2 from the germline V gene are SGHTA and FQGNSA. The CDR3 region is CASSLTPEEQYF. Here the CDR3 DNA reads TGTGCCAGCAGCTTAACCCCCGAAGAGCAGTACTTC.

This clonotype has a count of ten or more. The J gene is TRBJ1-5, the V gene TRBV6-2 or TRBV6-3; D remains unclear. The V gene lost 0 bases and the J gene lost 7 bases, with 13 bases spanning the gap. This CDR3 has 15 amino acids. Germline values: CDR1 MNHEY, CDR2 SVGEGT. The CDR3 nucleotides are TGTGCCAGCAGTTACTCGAGAGGTAGAGGACAGCCCCAGCATTTT. Protein product: CASSYSRGRGQPQHF.

This clonotype was seen many times. The junction does not match germline at one end; this may be a read error. The genes are TRBV6-5 and TRBJ2-7; no reliable D call. The CDR3 is 13 amino acids. From germline, CDR1 is MNHEY and CDR2 SVGAGI. CDR3 residues: CASRNPPGPLILF. In nucleotides, the CDR3 is TGTGCCAGCAGAAACCCTCCCGGACCTCTCATTCTCTTC.

This clonotype occurred many times. The CDR3 DNA sequence: TGTGCCAGCAGCTGGGGACCGACCTACGAGCAGTACTTC. Protein: CASSWGPTYEQYF. V usage is TRBV5-4 and J usage is TRBJ2-7; D assignment may be TRBD1 or TRBD2 (5 bases each). Germline V gene lookup returns CDR1 SGHNT and CDR2 YYREEE (reference sequence). The CDR3 totals 13 residues. The V end lost 3 bases, the J end lost 2 bases, and 9 bases lay between the germline ends.

This clonotype was detected many times. This chain joins TRBV29-1 and TRBJ2-2; possibly TRBD1 for D (6 bases). The germline V gene encodes CDR1 SQVTM and CDR2 ANQGSEA. The CDR3 extends over 15 amino acids. Trimming left V 7 bases short and J 0 bases short, with 15 bases between. The CDR3 DNA reads as TGCAGCGCTCGCCGGGACAACTCGAACACCGGGGAGCTGTTTTTT. Residues: CSARRDNSNTGELFF.

The V call is TRBV7-6, the J call TRBJ2-5; 12 bases match TRBD2. With V trimmed by 3 bases and J by 1 base, 9 bases remained unmatched. The CDR3 spans 18 residues. Germline V lookup: CDR1 SGHVS, CDR2 FNYEAQ. The CDR3 region is CASSFILAGGLSQETQYF. The CDR3, as DNA: TGTGCCAGCAGCTTCATACTAGCGGGGGGCCTAAGCCAAGAGACCCAGTACTTC.

This clonotype was detected a few times. This chain uses TRBV10-3 with TRBJ1-6; 8 bases match TRBD1. Trimming took 8 bases from V and 7 from J; bases not matched to a gene: 10. The CDR3 covers 15 residues. Germline CDR1 reads ENHRY; CDR2 reads SYGVKD. The CDR3 here is CAIGGGTGLNSPLHF. As DNA, the CDR3 is TGTGCCATCGGGGGAGGGACAGGCTTAAATTCACCCCTCCACTTT.